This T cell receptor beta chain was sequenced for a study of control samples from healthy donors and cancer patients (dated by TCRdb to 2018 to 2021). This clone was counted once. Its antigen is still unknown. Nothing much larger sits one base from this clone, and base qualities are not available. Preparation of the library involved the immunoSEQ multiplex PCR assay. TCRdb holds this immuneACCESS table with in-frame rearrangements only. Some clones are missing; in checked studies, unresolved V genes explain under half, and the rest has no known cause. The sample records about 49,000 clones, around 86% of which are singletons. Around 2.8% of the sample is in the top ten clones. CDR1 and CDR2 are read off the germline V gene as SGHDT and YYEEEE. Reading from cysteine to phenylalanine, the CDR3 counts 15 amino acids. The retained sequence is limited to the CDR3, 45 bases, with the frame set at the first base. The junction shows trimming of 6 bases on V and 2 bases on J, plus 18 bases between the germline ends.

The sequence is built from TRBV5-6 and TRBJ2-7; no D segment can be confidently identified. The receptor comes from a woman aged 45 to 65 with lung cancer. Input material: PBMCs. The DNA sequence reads TGTGCCAGCAAAATCCTCACCGGGTCAGCCTACGAGCAGTACTTC. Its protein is CASKILTGSAYEQYF. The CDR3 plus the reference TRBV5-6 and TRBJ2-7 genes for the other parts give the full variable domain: DAGVTQSPTHLIKTRGQQVTLRCSPKSGHDTVSWYQQALGQGPQFIFQYYEEEERQRGNFPDRFSGHQFPNYSSELNVNALLLGDSALYLCASKILTGSAYEQYFGPGTRLTVT.